Detailed here is one T cell receptor beta chain. Per the germline V gene, CDR1 is SGHRS and CDR2 is YFSETQ. The CDR3 extends over 18 amino acids. V was shortened by 4 bases and J by 0 bases, with 19 bases between the two germline ends. The source of the sample is a study of cytomegalovirus exposure and HLA in healthy donors. Method: immunoSEQ multiplex PCR; TCRdb's copy keeps in-frame clones and lacks some. The repertoire holds a few hundred thousand clones, with 90% as singletons. The rearrangement links TRBV5-1 to TRBJ1-4; D possibly corresponds to TRBD1 (6 bases). This clonotype was sampled from a woman between 18 and 29 years old in good health and CMV-seronegative. What was sequenced was PBMCs. In DNA, the CDR3 is TGCGCCAGCAGCCAGGGGTTCGAAATCCCCTCAACTAATGAAAAACTGTTTTTT. This gives the protein CASSQGFEIPSTNEKLFF.